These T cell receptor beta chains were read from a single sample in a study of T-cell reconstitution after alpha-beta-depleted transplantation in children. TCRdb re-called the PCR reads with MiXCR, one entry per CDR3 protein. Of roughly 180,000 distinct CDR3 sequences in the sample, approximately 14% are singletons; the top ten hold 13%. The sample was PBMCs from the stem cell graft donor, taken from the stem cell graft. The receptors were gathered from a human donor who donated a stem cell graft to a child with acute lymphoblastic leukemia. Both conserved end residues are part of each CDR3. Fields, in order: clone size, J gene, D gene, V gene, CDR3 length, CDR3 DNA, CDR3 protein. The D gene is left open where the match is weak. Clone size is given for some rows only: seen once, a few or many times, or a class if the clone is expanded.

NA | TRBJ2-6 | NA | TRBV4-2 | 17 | TGTGCCAGCAGCCAAGAGGCCCGTTTCTCTGGGGCCAACGTCCTGACTTTC | CASSQEARFSGANVLTF
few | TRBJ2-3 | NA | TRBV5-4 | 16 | TGTGCCAGCAGCTTGGGGGGGCGGGGATTGGCAGATACGCAGTATTTT | CASSLGGRGLADTQYF
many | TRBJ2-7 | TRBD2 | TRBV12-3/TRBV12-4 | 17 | TGTGCCAGCAGTCGAGCCGGGAGGGGGACTAGCTTTTACGAGCAGTACTTC | CASSRAGRGTSFYEQYF
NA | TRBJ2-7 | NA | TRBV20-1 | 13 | TGCAGTGCTAGAGGCGGGGCCTCCTACGAGCAGTACTTC | CSARGGASYEQYF
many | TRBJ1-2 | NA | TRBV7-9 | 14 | TGTGCCAGCAGCTCCGCCAGGGCACGACATGGCTACACCTTC | CASSSARARHGYTF
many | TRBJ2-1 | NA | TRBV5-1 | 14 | TGCGCCAGCAGCTGGGGGGGGCTGGGTAATGAGCAGTTCTTC | CASSWGGLGNEQFF
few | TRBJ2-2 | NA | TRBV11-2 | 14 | TGTGCCAGCAGCCCCCGTTCTCCTACCGGGGAGCTGTTTTTT | CASSPRSPTGELFF
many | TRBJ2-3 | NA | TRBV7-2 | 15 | TGTGCCAGCAGCTTAACCCTAGGTGACACAGATACGCAGTATTTT | CASSLTLGDTDTQYF
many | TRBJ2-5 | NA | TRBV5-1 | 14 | TGCGCCAGCAGCGCGCGCGCGGGGCAAGAGACCCAGTACTTC | CASSARAGQETQYF
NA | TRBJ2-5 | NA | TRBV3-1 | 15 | TGTGCCAGCAGCGAGGACCACGCTTTGGGGGAGACCCAGTACTTC | CASSEDHALGETQYF
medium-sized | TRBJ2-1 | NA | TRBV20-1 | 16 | TGCAGTGCCCAGGGGGTCGGGGGGCAGGAAGTGAATGAGCAGTTCTTC | CSAQGVGGQEVNEQFF
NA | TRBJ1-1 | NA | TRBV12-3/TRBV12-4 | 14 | TGTGCCAGCAGTGGATGGGCAGCGGAGACTGAAGCTTTCTTT | CASSGWAAETEAFF
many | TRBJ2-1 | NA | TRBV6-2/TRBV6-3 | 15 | TGTGCCAGCAGTTACGCGGCTAGCGCATACAATGAGCAGTTCTTC | CASSYAASAYNEQFF
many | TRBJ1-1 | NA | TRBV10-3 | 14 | TGTGCCATCAGCCGGGACAACCGACTCACTGAAGCTTTCTTT | CAISRDNRLTEAFF
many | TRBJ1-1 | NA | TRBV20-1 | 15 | TGCAGTGCTCGCATTTTGGGGGGCCGAGGCACTGAAGCTTTCTTT | CSARILGGRGTEAFF
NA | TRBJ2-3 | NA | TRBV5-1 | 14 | TGCGCCAGCAGCTTGGAGGCGGTGGGAGATACGCAGTATTTT | CASSLEAVGDTQYF
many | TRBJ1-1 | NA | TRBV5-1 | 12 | TGCGCCAGCTACCAGACGAACACTGAAGCTTTCTTT | CASYQTNTEAFF
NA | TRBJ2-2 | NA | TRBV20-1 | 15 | TGCAGTGCTAGAGAGGTGGGAGTGGACACCGGGGAGCTGTTTTTT | CSAREVGVDTGELFF
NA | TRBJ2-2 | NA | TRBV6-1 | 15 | TGTGCCAGCAGTCCCAGGGGAGGCGGCACCGGGGAGCTGTTTTTT | CASSPRGGGTGELFF
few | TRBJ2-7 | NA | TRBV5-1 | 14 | TGCGCCAGCAGACTCGGAACCGTTGCCTACGAGCAGTACTTC | CASRLGTVAYEQYF
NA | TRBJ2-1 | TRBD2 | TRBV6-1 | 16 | TGTGCCAGCACTCAAGGGCTAGCGGGAGCCTACAATGAGCAGTTCTTC | CASTQGLAGAYNEQFF
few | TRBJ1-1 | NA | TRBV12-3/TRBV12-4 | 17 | TGTGCCAGCAGTTTAGCGACCTCAGGAGGGGTGAACACTGAAGCTTTCTTT | CASSLATSGGVNTEAFF
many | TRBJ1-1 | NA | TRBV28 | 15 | TGTGCCAGCAGTTCCCCGGGACGGTGGAACACTGAAGCTTTCTTT | CASSSPGRWNTEAFF
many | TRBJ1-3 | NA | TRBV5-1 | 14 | TGCGCCAGCAGATCACAGAACTCTGGAAACACCATATATTTT | CASRSQNSGNTIYF
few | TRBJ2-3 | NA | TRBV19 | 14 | TGTGCCACTCGGGCCCGGCGAAACACAGATACGCAGTATTTT | CATRARRNTDTQYF
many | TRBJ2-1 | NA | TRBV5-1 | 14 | TGCGCCAGCAGCTTTGGGACTGGTGACAATGAGCAGTTCTTC | CASSFGTGDNEQFF
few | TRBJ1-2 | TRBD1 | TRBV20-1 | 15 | TGCAGTGTCTCCGAGACAGGGGCTCCGGAAGCTGGCTACACCTTC | CSVSETGAPEAGYTF
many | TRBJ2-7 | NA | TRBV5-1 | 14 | TGCGCCAGCAGCTTGTCTTTGTTCACCTACGAGCAGTACTTC | CASSLSLFTYEQYF
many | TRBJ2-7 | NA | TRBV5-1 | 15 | TGCGCCAGCAGCTTGGGGAGACAAACGGTGTACGAGCAGTACTTC | CASSLGRQTVYEQYF
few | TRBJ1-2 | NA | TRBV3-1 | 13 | TGTGCCAGCAGCCAAGAATGGTGGGGCGGCTACACCTTC | CASSQEWWGGYTF
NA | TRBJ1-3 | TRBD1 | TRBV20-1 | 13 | TGCAGTGCCCAGGGGGACTCTGGAAACACCATATATTTT | CSAQGDSGNTIYF
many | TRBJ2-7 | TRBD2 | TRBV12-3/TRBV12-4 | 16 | TGTGCCAGCAGTTACTCGGGACTAGCGGGAGGATACGAGCAGTACTTC | CASSYSGLAGGYEQYF
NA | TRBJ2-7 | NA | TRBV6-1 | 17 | TGTGCCAGCAGTACCCAGGCAGAGGGACGGTCGACCTACGAGCAGTACTTC | CASSTQAEGRSTYEQYF
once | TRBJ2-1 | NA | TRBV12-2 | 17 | TGTGCAAGTCGCTTAGAGGGACTAGCGATTACTAGGGATGAGCAGTTCTTC | CASRLEGLAITRDEQFF
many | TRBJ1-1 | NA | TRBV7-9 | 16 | TGTGCCAGCAGTTCTCCGGGTCGCCCAACAGGCACTGAAGCTTTCTTT | CASSSPGRPTGTEAFF
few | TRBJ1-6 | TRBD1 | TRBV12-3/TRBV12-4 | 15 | TGTGCCAGCAGTCGCAGGACAGGGGGCAGTTCACCCCTCCACTTT | CASSRRTGGSSPLHF
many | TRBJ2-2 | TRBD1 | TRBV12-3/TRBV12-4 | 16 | TGTGCCAGCAGTCGCCGGGACAGGGGGCGGTTTGGGGAGCTGTTTTTT | CASSRRDRGRFGELFF
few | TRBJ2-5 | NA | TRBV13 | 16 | TGTGCCAGCAGCGATCCGCGGCGGAGGGCCCCAGAGACCCAGTACTTC | CASSDPRRRAPETQYF
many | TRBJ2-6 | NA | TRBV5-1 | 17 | TGCGCCAGCAGAGCGAGGCAGGCGAACTCTGGGGCCAACGTCCTGACTTTC | CASRARQANSGANVLTF
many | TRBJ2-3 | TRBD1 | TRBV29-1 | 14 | TGCAGCGTTGGGCTGACAGGGGATTCAGATACGCAGTATTTT | CSVGLTGDSDTQYF
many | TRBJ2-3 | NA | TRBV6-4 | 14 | TGTGCCAGCAGCCGGGTCCACTTCACAGATACGCAGTATTTT | CASSRVHFTDTQYF
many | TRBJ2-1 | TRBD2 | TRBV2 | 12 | TGTGCCAGCAGTGACGGACTAGGAGGTTCGTTCTTC | CASSDGLGGSFF
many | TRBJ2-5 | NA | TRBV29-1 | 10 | TGCAGCGTTGAGGGAGAGACCCAGTACTTC | CSVEGETQYF
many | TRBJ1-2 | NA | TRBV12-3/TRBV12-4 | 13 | TGTGCCAGCAGGACGGGACAAAACTATGGCTACACCTTC | CASRTGQNYGYTF
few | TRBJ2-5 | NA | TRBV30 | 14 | TGTGCCTGGAGTATTACGGGACAAAGAGAGACCCAGTACTTC | CAWSITGQRETQYF
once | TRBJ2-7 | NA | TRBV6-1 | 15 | TGTGCCAGCAGTGTGTCCTATCGAGGAGCCTACGAGCAGTACTTC | CASSVSYRGAYEQYF
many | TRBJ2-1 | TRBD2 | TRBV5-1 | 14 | TGCGCCAGCAGCTTGATTCTAGCGGACAATGAGCAGTTCTTC | CASSLILADNEQFF
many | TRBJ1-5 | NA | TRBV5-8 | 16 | TGTGCCAGCAGCTTGGGACAGCGCCTTAGCAATCAGCCCCAGCATTTT | CASSLGQRLSNQPQHF
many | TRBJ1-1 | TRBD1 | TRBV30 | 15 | TGTGCCTGGAGTGAAAAGGGACAGCTGAACACTGAAGCTTTCTTT | CAWSEKGQLNTEAFF
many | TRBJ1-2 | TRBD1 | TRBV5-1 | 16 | TGCGCCAGCAGCCCAGGAAGGGACAGGGCTAACTATGGCTACACCTTC | CASSPGRDRANYGYTF